This T cell receptor beta chain was documented in a study of control samples from healthy donors and cancer patients. The CDR3 extends over 19 amino acids. Trimming at V came to 4 bases and at J to 0 bases, leaving 17 bases not matched to a gene. Per germline, CDR1 KGHSH and CDR2 LQKENI. Data came from immunoSEQ multiplex PCR; TCRdb stores just in-frame clones and leaves some out. The sample lists tens of thousands of clones, less than 95% seen once, with about a fifth in the top ten. The chain is built from TRBV18 and TRBJ2-5; 7 bases match TRBD1. The sequencing input was PBMCs. The clonotype was recovered from a woman aged 40 to 49 with head and neck cancer. The CDR3 region is CASSLKTGRGSGNQETQYF. CDR3 nucleotide sequence: TGTGCCAGCTCACTCAAGACAGGGCGCGGGTCGGGGAACCAAGAGACCCAGTACTTC.